These 17 T cell receptor beta chains share one sample of origin, sequenced in a study of T cell repertoires in cytomegalovirus infection. TCRdb passed the reads through MiXCR, listing each CDR3 protein once. The sample lists 600,000 to 800,000 distinct CDR3 sequences, approximately 25% seen once, with approximately 8% in the top ten. The specimen sequenced was CD8+ T cells from PBMCs. These TCRs come from a human donor in good health (CMV status not recorded). Some clones in this sample may be carry-over from other donors' samples.

There are many counts of this clonotype. The rearrangement joins TRBV7-2 to TRBJ1-2, with 7 bases identical to TRBD1. Trimming removed 5 bases from V and 9 bases from J; junction bases left unmatched: 6. The CDR3 has 12 amino acids. CDR1 and CDR2 (germline): SGHTA, FQGNSA. This CDR3 is CASSPTGWSYTF. As DNA, the CDR3 is TGTGCCAGCAGCCCGACAGGGTGGAGCTACACCTTC.

This clonotype appeared a few times. The chain employs TRBV19 and TRBJ1-5, with D tentatively TRBD1 (6 bases). V was shortened by 6 bases and J by 2 bases, with 11 bases between the two germline ends. Per the germline V gene, CDR1 is LNHDA and CDR2 is SQIVND (reference sequence). The CDR3 has 14 amino acids. CDR3: CASSQGQRNQPQHF. CDR3 sequence (DNA): TGTGCCAGTAGCCAGGGGCAGCGCAATCAGCCCCAGCATTTT. Combining the CDR3 with reference TRBV19 and TRBJ1-5 gives the whole variable domain DGGITQSPKYLFRKEGQNVTLSCEQNLNHDAMYWYRQDPGQGLRLIYYSQIVNDFQKGDIAEGYSVSREKKESFPLTVTSAQKNPTAFYLCASSQGQRNQPQHFGDGTRLSIL.

As concerns this clonotype: One junction end does not reproduce the germline sequence, and a read error may be involved. The chain has TRBV11-3 and TRBJ1-3; D ambiguous. Looked up from germline, CDR1 is SGHNT and CDR2 is YENEEA. The CDR3 runs 13 residues. The CDR3 DNA sequence: TGCGCCGGACGCGGACGATCTGGAAACACCATATATTTT. It specifies CAGRGRSGNTIYF.

The CDR3 region is CSVAWGNYGYTF. As DNA, the CDR3 is TGCAGCGTTGCGTGGGGGAACTATGGCTACACCTTC. This chain links TRBV29-1 with TRBJ1-2; tentative D call: TRBD1 (5 bases). Trimming pared 4 bases from V and 2 bases from J, leaving 8 bases between. This CDR3 is 12 amino acids long. Germline V gives CDR1 SQVTM, CDR2 ANQGSEA.

The table lists this clonotype with a few counts. This rearrangement joins TRBV7-9 to TRBJ1-5; D is uncertain. The V end lost 0 bases, the J end lost 2 bases, and 5 bases lay between the germline ends. The CDR3 has 14 residues. Germline CDR1 is SEHNR and CDR2 is FQNEAQ (reference sequence). CDR3 loop: CASSLAKGNQPQHF. The CDR3 nucleotides are TGTGCCAGCAGCTTAGCAAAGGGCAATCAGCCCCAGCATTTT.

The chain has TRBV28 and TRBJ2-5; 12 nucleotides align to TRBD2. This CDR3 spans 16 amino acids. Germline loops: CDR1 MDHEN, CDR2 SYDVKM. Trimming at V came to 5 bases and at J to 9 bases, leaving 13 bases not matched to a gene. The CDR3 DNA reads TGTGCCAGCAGTAAACCCCTGACTAGCGGGGGAGGGGCCCAGTACTTC. It specifies CASSKPLTSGGGAQYF.

Remarks on this clonotype: With a much larger clone just one base away, this may be a read error. The chain has TRBV10-3 and TRBJ1-6; TRBD1 aligns across 7 bases. The CDR3 covers 15 residues. Germline CDR1 ENHRY, CDR2 SYGVKD. CDR3 region: CAFRAGGVLVSPLHF. The CDR3 DNA follows: TGTGCCTTCAGGGCAGGGGGGGTCCTTGTTTCACCCCTCCACTTT.

In this sample, this clonotype turned up many times. The chain has TRBV7-8 and TRBJ1-1; D may be TRBD1 (5 bases). V was cut by 5 bases and J by 0 bases, with 13 bases left in between. In germline, CDR1 is SGHVS, CDR2 FQNEAQ. The CDR3 has 15 residues. CDR3 in amino acids: CASSPLQGMNTEAFF. DNA for the CDR3: TGTGCCAGCAGCCCCTTGCAGGGAATGAACACTGAAGCTTTCTTT.

This chain links TRBV6-2 or TRBV6-3 with TRBJ1-5; the D is unclear. The V end lost 0 bases, the J end lost 0 bases, and 6 bases lay between the germline ends. CDR1 and CDR2 (germline): MNHEY, SVGEGT. This CDR3 is 15 amino acids long. CDR3: CASSYSRDSNQPQHF. CDR3 nucleotide sequence: TGTGCCAGCAGTTACTCTCGGGATAGCAATCAGCCCCAGCATTTT.

Of note for this clonotype: A read error may explain this, as a much larger clone is one base away. J is TRBJ2-1 and V is TRBV28; TRBD2 matches at 8 bases. Germline loops: CDR1 MDHEN, CDR2 SYDVKM. The length of the CDR3 is 16 residues. CDR3 sequence reads: CASSPSSGTSRNEQLF. The CDR3 DNA is TGTGCCAGCAGCCCCTCCTCCGGGACTAGTAGGAATGAGCAGTTATTC.

This clonotype was counted ten times or more. The genes are TRBV20-1 and TRBJ2-1, with 12 bases lining up with TRBD2. The CDR3 is 19 residues long. Germline CDR1 and CDR2: DFQATT and SNEGSKA (reference sequence). Trimming cost V 5 bases and J 0 bases; bases outside gene matches: 14. CDR3 DNA: TGCAGTGCTCCTACCTGGGGACTAGCGGGTCCTGACTCCTACAATGAGCAGTTCTTC. Amino acid sequence: CSAPTWGLAGPDSYNEQFF.

This clonotype was seen only a few times. The chain links TRBV7-9 to TRBJ2-7; D is perhaps TRBD1 (5 bases). Germline CDR1 SEHNR, CDR2 FQNEAQ (reference sequence). V lost 6 bases to trimming and J lost 5 bases, with 17 bases between them. CDR3 length: 14 residues. CDR3 region: CASRRGDQGNEQYV. The CDR3 bases are TGTGCCAGCAGGCGTGGAGATCAGGGTAACGAGCAGTACGTC.

This clonotype appeared many times. The chain carries TRBV12-3 or TRBV12-4 and TRBJ1-3; a weak D match, TRBD1 (6 bases). V was pared by 3 bases and J by 7 bases, with 16 bases between. CDR3 length: 15 amino acids. The CDR3, as DNA: TGTGCCAGCAGTTTCCGCGACAGGTCACGGAACACCATATATTTT. Encoded protein: CASSFRDRSRNTIYF.

V and J are TRBV5-6 and TRBJ2-7, with D uncertain. Germline V lookup: CDR1 SGHDT, CDR2 YYEEEE. The CDR3 has 13 residues. V lost 0 bases to trimming and J lost 4 bases, with 8 bases between them. CDR3 sequence: CASSLDNRYEQYV. For the CDR3, the DNA is TGTGCCAGCAGCTTGGACAACAGATACGAGCAGTACGTC.

The rearrangement links TRBV12-5 to TRBJ2-7; 7 bases map to TRBD1. Germline V lookup: CDR1 LGHNT, CDR2 FRNRAP. J gave up 3 bases and V 5 bases, and 7 bases lay outside the gene matches. The CDR3 covers 14 residues. The CDR3 loop reads CASGAPRDSYEQYF. The CDR3 DNA is TGTGCTAGTGGTGCGCCCCGGGACAGCTACGAGCAGTACTTC.

This clonotype was picked up many times. The CDR3 nucleotides are TGTGCCAGCAGTGAGCGGCTTTCGGTGTACAATGAGCAGTTCTTC. Its protein is CASSERLSVYNEQFF. The rearrangement joins TRBV28 to TRBJ2-1; a possible D gene is TRBD2 (5 bases). CDR1 and CDR2 from the germline V gene are MDHEN and SYDVKM. The CDR3 length is 15 residues. The V end was cut by 5 bases, the J end by 4 bases, with 15 bases between. Together with reference TRBV28 and TRBJ2-1, the CDR3 gives the full variable domain: DVKVTQSSRYLVKRTGEKVFLECVQDMDHENMFWYRQDPGLGLRLIYFSYDVKMKEKGDIPEGYSVSREKKERFSLILESASTNQTSMYLCASSERLSVYNEQFFGPGTRLTVL.

Comments on this clonotype: One junction end disagrees with the germline gene, perhaps due to a read error. The CDR3 is CAGSPWTAEETQYF. In DNA, the CDR3 is TGTGCCGGCAGCCCTTGGACAGCCGAAGAGACCCAGTACTTC. The chain joins TRBV7-9 to TRBJ2-5; perhaps TRBD1 as D (6 bases). This CDR3 comprises 14 residues. Per the germline V gene, CDR1 is SEHNR and CDR2 is FQNEAQ (reference sequence).